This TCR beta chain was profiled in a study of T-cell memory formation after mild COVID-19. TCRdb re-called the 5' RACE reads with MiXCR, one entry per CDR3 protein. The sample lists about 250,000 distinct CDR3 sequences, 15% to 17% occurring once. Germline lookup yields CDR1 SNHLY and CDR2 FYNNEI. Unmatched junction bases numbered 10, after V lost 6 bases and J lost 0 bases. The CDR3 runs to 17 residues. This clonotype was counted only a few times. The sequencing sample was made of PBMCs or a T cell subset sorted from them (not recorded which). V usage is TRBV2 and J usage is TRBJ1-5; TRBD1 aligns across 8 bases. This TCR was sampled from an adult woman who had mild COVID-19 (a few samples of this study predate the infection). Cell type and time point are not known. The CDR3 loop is CASRPGTGVYSNQPQHF. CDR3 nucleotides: TGTGCCAGCAGACCCGGGACAGGCGTCTATAGCAATCAGCCCCAGCATTTT.